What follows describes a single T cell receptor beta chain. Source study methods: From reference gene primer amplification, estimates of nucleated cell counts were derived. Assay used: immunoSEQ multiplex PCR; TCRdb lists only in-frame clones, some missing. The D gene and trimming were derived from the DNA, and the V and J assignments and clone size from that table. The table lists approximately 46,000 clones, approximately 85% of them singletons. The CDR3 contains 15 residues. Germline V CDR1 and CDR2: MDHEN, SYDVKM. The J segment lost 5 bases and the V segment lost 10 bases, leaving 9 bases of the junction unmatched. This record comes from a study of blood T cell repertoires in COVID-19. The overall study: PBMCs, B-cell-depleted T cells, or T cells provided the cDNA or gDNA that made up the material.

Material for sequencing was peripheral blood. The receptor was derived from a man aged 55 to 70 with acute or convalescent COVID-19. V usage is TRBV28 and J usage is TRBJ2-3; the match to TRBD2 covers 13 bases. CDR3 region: CATDRGLAGVDTQYF. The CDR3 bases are TGTGCCACCGACCGAGGACTAGCGGGAGTAGATACGCAGTATTTT.